The sequence of this T cell receptor beta chain was determined in a study of T cells in Graves' hyperthyroidism and ophthalmopathy. The TCR beta CDR3 regions underwent amplification using RNA transcripts as the source. TCR CDR3 regions were first amplified by RT-PCR with HTBI primers. TCRdb ran MiXCR on the multiplex PCR reads and lists one entry per CDR3 protein. The repertoire includes under 350,000 distinct CDR3 sequences, over 15% of them detected once, and approximately 60% sits in the top ten. Fresh peripheral blood, under 13 ml, yielded the PBMCs. The CDR3 is 13 amino acids. Germline V gene data show CDR1 as MNHEY and CDR2 as SVGEGT. V gave up 2 bases and J gave up 4 bases, with 6 bases separating them.

The source of this sequence is a woman aged 55-69 years with Graves' ophthalmopathy. The sample comprised blood. The rearrangement links TRBV6-2 or TRBV6-3 to TRBJ2-1, with D maybe TRBD2 (5 bases). CDR3 amino acids: CASSYQRYNEQFF. The CDR3 region has the DNA TGTGCCAGCAGTTACCAGCGGTACAATGAGCAGTTCTTC.